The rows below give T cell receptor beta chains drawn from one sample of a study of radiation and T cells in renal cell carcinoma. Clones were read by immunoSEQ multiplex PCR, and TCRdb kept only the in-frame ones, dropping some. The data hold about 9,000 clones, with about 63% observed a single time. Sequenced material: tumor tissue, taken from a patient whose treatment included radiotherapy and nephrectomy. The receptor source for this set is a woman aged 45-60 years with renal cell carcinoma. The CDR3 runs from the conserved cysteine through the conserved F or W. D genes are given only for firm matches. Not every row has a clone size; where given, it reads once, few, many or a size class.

CDR3aa: CSARLAGVGEQFF
CDR3nt: TGCAGCGCCCGTCTAGCGGGAGTGGGTGAGCAGTTCTTC
d_gene: TRBD2
v_gene: TRBV29-1
j_gene: TRBJ2-1
abundance: .

CDR3aa: CASSLAGGLSDTQYF
CDR3nt: TGTGCCAGCAGCTTAGCGGGGGGGCTCTCAGATACGCAGTATTTT
d_gene: .
v_gene: TRBV7-9
j_gene: TRBJ2-3
abundance: .

CDR3aa: CASSWELNTEAFF
CDR3nt: TGTGCCAGCAGCTGGGAGTTGAACACTGAAGCTTTCTTT
d_gene: .
v_gene: TRBV5-4
j_gene: TRBJ1-1
abundance: few

CDR3aa: CASSSVTSGVPLTQYF
CDR3nt: TGTGCCAGCAGCTCAGTGACTAGCGGGGTGCCCCTAACGCAGTATTTT
d_gene: TRBD2
v_gene: TRBV5-4
j_gene: TRBJ2-3
abundance: .

CDR3aa: CASSPSGQAYNSPLHF
CDR3nt: TGTGCCAGCAGTCCCTCGGGACAGGCTTATAATTCACCCCTCCACTTT
d_gene: TRBD1
v_gene: TRBV27
j_gene: TRBJ1-6
abundance: .

CDR3aa: CASSPGGTGKAFF
CDR3nt: TGTGCCAGTAGCCCGGGCGGGACAGGGAAGGCTTTCTTT
d_gene: TRBD1
v_gene: TRBV19
j_gene: TRBJ1-1
abundance: .

CDR3aa: CASSEGPAGYGYTF
CDR3nt: TGTGCCAGCAGTGAGGGGCCGGCAGGATATGGCTACACCTTC
d_gene: .
v_gene: TRBV25-1
j_gene: TRBJ1-2
abundance: .

CDR3aa: CASSRLGESTDTQYF
CDR3nt: TGTGCCAGCAGCCGACTAGGGGAGAGCACAGATACGCAGTATTTT
d_gene: .
v_gene: TRBV7-9
j_gene: TRBJ2-3
abundance: .

CDR3aa: CSPYGRGKATQYF
CDR3nt: TGCAGCCCATATGGCAGGGGGAAGGCGACCCAGTACTTC
d_gene: TRBD1
v_gene: TRBV29-1
j_gene: TRBJ2-5
abundance: few

CDR3aa: CASSATDREGRAFF
CDR3nt: TGTGCCAGCAGCGCAACAGACCGGGAGGGGAGGGCTTTCTTT
d_gene: .
v_gene: TRBV9
j_gene: TRBJ1-1
abundance: .

CDR3aa: CASSVRSFRETQYF
CDR3nt: TGTGCCAGTAGTGTACGTTCTTTCCGGGAGACCCAGTACTTC
d_gene: .
v_gene: TRBV19
j_gene: TRBJ2-5
abundance: .

CDR3aa: CASSTGENQPQHF
CDR3nt: TGTGCCAGCAGTACAGGGGAAAATCAGCCCCAGCATTTT
d_gene: TRBD1
v_gene: TRBV6-4
j_gene: TRBJ1-5
abundance: few

CDR3aa: CASSRGQEDQPQHF
CDR3nt: TGTGCCAGCAGCCGGGGACAGGAAGATCAGCCCCAGCATTTT
d_gene: TRBD1
v_gene: TRBV7-9
j_gene: TRBJ1-5
abundance: .

CDR3aa: CATTRRTSGSRSYNEQFF
CDR3nt: TGTGCCACCACGAGGAGGACTAGCGGGAGTCGGTCCTACAATGAGCAGTTCTTC
d_gene: TRBD2
v_gene: TRBV19
j_gene: TRBJ2-1
abundance: .

CDR3aa: CASSKRSPETEVHEQYF
CDR3nt: TGTGCCAGCAGCAAGCGCAGTCCGGAGACAGAAGTACACGAGCAGTACTTC
d_gene: .
v_gene: TRBV21-1
j_gene: TRBJ2-7
abundance: once

CDR3aa: CASSERGAGGFEQYF
CDR3nt: TGTGCCAGCAGCGAACGGGGGGCAGGGGGCTTCGAGCAGTACTTC
d_gene: .
v_gene: TRBV11-2
j_gene: TRBJ2-7
abundance: .

CDR3aa: CASSQGIGLEGPGELFF
CDR3nt: TGCGCCAGCAGCCAGGGAATCGGACTAGAGGGCCCCGGGGAGCTGTTTTTT
d_gene: TRBD2
v_gene: TRBV4-1
j_gene: TRBJ2-2
abundance: .

CDR3aa: CASRDFGGGELFF
CDR3nt: TGTGCCAGCAGGGATTTCGGGGGCGGGGAGCTGTTTTTT
d_gene: .
v_gene: TRBV13
j_gene: TRBJ2-2
abundance: .

CDR3aa: CASSVGGGSDTQYF
CDR3nt: TGTGCCAGCAGCGTTGGAGGGGGCTCAGATACGCAGTATTTT
d_gene: .
v_gene: TRBV9
j_gene: TRBJ2-3
abundance: .

CDR3aa: CASSERGPTEAFF
CDR3nt: TGCGCCAGCAGTGAGAGGGGTCCCACTGAAGCTTTCTTT
d_gene: .
v_gene: TRBV10-1
j_gene: TRBJ1-1
abundance: medium-sized

CDR3aa: CASSPGLASWETQYF
CDR3nt: TGCGCCAGCAGCCCGGGACTAGCGTCTTGGGAGACCCAGTACTTC
d_gene: TRBD2
v_gene: TRBV5-1
j_gene: TRBJ2-5
abundance: .

CDR3aa: CASSGGYEQYF
CDR3nt: TGTGCCAGCAGTGGGGGCTACGAGCAGTACTTC
d_gene: .
v_gene: TRBV25-1
j_gene: TRBJ2-7
abundance: .